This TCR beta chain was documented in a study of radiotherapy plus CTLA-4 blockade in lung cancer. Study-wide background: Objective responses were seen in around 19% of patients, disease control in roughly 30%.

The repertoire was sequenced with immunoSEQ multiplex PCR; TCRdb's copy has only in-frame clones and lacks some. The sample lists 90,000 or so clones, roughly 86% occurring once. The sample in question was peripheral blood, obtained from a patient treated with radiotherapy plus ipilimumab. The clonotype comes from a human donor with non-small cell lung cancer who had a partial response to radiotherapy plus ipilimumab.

The CDR3 DNA reads as TGTGCCAGCAGAACCACAAAGGGCGGGAATCTCTACGAGCAGTACTTC. It specifies CASRTTKGGNLYEQYF. The J gene is TRBJ2-7, the V gene TRBV28, with D possibly being TRBD2 (6 bases). CDR1 is MDHEN, CDR2 SYDVKM, per germline. This CDR3 contains 16 residues. The germline V and J ends were trimmed by 6 bases and 3 bases, with 21 bases remaining between them.